This entry lists 27 T cell receptor beta chains sequenced from one sample in a study of T cell clones after liver transplantation. Sequencing used immunoSEQ multiplex PCR; TCRdb keeps in-frame clones, though not all of them. This sample carries 95,000 to 110,000 clones, around 84% of them seen once, and the ten largest clones take approximately 2.8%. Here the sequenced sample was CD4+ T cells from blood, taken approximately 50 months after liver transplant. The receptor source for this set is a human patient who received a liver transplant. The T cells may partly be graft donor cells.

The rearrangement links TRBV6-5 to TRBJ1-6; tentatively, D is TRBD1 (5 bases). The germline CDR1 and CDR2 sequences are MNHEY and SVGAGI. The CDR3 has 12 residues. Trimming pared 4 bases from V and 9 bases from J, leaving 7 bases between. The CDR3 coding sequence is TGTGCCAGCAGTTCAGGGAGTTCACCCCTCCACTTT. Translated: CASSSGSSPLHF.

The chain links TRBV7-2 to TRBJ2-7, with TRBD2 identical over 13 bases. This CDR3 contains 16 residues. V was pared by 5 bases and J by 2 bases, with 6 bases of the junction left unmatched. Germline V gene data show CDR1 as SGHTA and CDR2 as FQGNSA. The CDR3 coding sequence is TGTGCCAGCAGCGTGACTAGCGGGGGGCAAACCTACGAGCAGTACTTC. Translating it yields CASSVTSGGQTYEQYF.

J is TRBJ2-7 and V is TRBV6-5; D call uncertain. The CDR3 runs 13 residues. Trimming removed 3 bases at V and 1 base at J, with 7 bases between. The germline V gene has CDR1 MNHEY and CDR2 SVGAGI. The CDR3 is CASSYISSYEQYF. CDR3 nucleotides: TGTGCCAGCAGTTATATCTCTTCCTACGAGCAGTACTTC.

This clone was picked up one time. The chain uses TRBV18 and TRBJ1-1; D may be TRBD1 (6 bases). Germline V lookup: CDR1 KGHSH, CDR2 LQKENI. This CDR3 is built from 16 residues. The V gene lost 3 bases and the J gene lost 0 bases, with 14 bases spanning the gap. CDR3 bases: TGTGCCAGCTCACCTGACAGGATAGTCATGAACACTGAAGCTTTCTTT. It encodes CASSPDRIVMNTEAFF. Full variable domain (rest looked up from reference TRBV18 and TRBJ1-1): NAGVMQNPRHLVRRRGQEARLRCSPMKGHSHVYWYRQLPEEGLKFMVYLQKENIIDESGMPKERFSAEFPKEGPSILRIQQVVRGDSAAYFCASSPDRIVMNTEAFFGQGTRLTVV.

The chain combines TRBV29-1 with TRBJ1-2; no reliable D call. Germline V gives CDR1 SQVTM, CDR2 ANQGSEA. CDR3 length: 14 residues. V was trimmed by 7 bases and J by 1 base, leaving 16 bases between them. CDR3: CSAKPSSINYGYTF. The CDR3 DNA reads as TGCAGCGCAAAGCCCTCAAGTATTAACTATGGCTACACCTTC.

The CDR3 nucleotides are TGTGCCAGCAGTGAAGTATGGGGGATAGGTGGCTACACCTTC. It yields the protein CASSEVWGIGGYTF. The genes are TRBV25-1 and TRBJ1-2; D is possibly TRBD1 (5 bases). The V end lost 2 bases, the J end lost 7 bases, and 14 bases lay between the germline ends. The CDR3 runs to 14 residues. In germline, CDR1 is MGHDK, CDR2 SYGVNS.

This clone was counted a single time. The gene calls are TRBV19 and TRBJ2-2, with TRBD2 matching 8 bases. Germline-derived CDR1 and CDR2 are LNHDA and SQIVND (reference sequence). Unmatched junction bases numbered 5, after V lost 1 base and J lost 4 bases. The CDR3 has 16 amino acids. Written as DNA, the CDR3 is TGTGCCAGTAGTATAGTAGCGGGATTGAGCACCGGGGAGCTGTTTTTT. Encoded protein: CASSIVAGLSTGELFF.

This chain links TRBV19 with TRBJ1-3; tentatively, D is TRBD1 (6 bases). The germline V gene has CDR1 LNHDA and CDR2 SQIVND (reference sequence). Deletions cut 5 bases from V and 0 bases from J, with 17 bases between. The CDR3 spans 17 residues. CDR3 loop: CASSSTGTQSSGNTIYF. The CDR3 DNA reads as TGTGCCAGTAGTTCAACAGGGACCCAGAGCTCTGGAAACACCATATATTTT.

The chain carries TRBV5-1 and TRBJ1-2; possibly TRBD1 for D (5 bases). This CDR3 contains 10 residues. The V gene lost 7 bases and the J gene lost 8 bases, with 9 bases spanning the gap. Germline values: CDR1 SGHRS, CDR2 YFSETQ. The CDR3 loop is CASGGEGYTF. The CDR3 coding sequence is TGCGCCAGCGGAGGGGAGGGCTACACCTTC.

The rearrangement joins TRBV9 to TRBJ2-1; tentatively, D is TRBD2 (5 bases). This CDR3 contains 15 residues. Trimming took 4 bases from V and 0 from J, leaving 11 bases between them. From germline, CDR1 is SGDLS and CDR2 YYNGEE. Here the CDR3 reads CASSFGLTSYNEQFF. CDR3 DNA: TGTGCCAGCAGCTTCGGACTTACCTCCTACAATGAGCAGTTCTTC. Complete variable domain (other parts from reference TRBV9 and TRBJ2-1): DSGVTQTPKHLITATGQRVTLRCSPRSGDLSVYWYQQSLDQGLQFLIQYYNGEERAKGNILERFSAQQFPDLHSELNLSSLELGDSALYFCASSFGLTSYNEQFFGPGTRLTVL.

The rearrangement joins TRBV11-2 to TRBJ2-2; D remains unclear. The CDR3 contains 17 residues. Germline V gene lookup returns CDR1 SGHAT and CDR2 FQNNGV. V was cut by 4 bases and J by 2 bases, with 17 bases left in between. As DNA, the CDR3 is TGTGCCAGCAGCTCCGGCCTGGGCGGCCGAAACACCGGGGAGCTGTTTTTT. This gives the protein CASSSGLGGRNTGELFF. Based on the CDR3 plus reference TRBV11-2 and TRBJ2-2, the full variable domain is EAGVAQSPRYKIIEKRQSVAFWCNPISGHATLYWYQQILGQGPKLLIQFQNNGVVDDSQLPKDRFSAERLKGVDSTLKIQPAKLEDSAVYLCASSSGLGGRNTGELFFGEGSRLTVL.

The sample holds one count of this clone. The chain is built from TRBV6-1 and TRBJ2-5, with 12 nucleotides matching TRBD2. The V gene's germline CDR1 is MNHNS and CDR2 SASEGT. This CDR3 comprises 14 residues. V was clipped by 7 bases and J by 5 bases; unmatched bases: 5. CDR3 bases: TGTGCCAGCATCATGGGACTAGCGGGCGAGACCCAGTACTTC. This gives the protein CASIMGLAGETQYF.

The sample holds a few counts of this clone. The chain has TRBV14 and TRBJ1-1; no clear D gene. The CDR3 sequence is 12 residues long. Deletions cut 2 bases from V and 3 bases from J, with 4 bases between. Germline lookup yields CDR1 SGHDN and CDR2 FVKESK. This chain's CDR3 is CASSQFYTEAFF. CDR3 bases: TGTGCCAGCAGCCAATTTTACACTGAAGCTTTCTTT.

The chain couples TRBV9 to TRBJ2-2, with TRBD2 as a possible D gene (7 bases). The CDR3 extends over 16 amino acids. Trimming removed 3 bases from V and 3 bases from J, with 15 bases in between. Per the germline V gene, CDR1 is SGDLS and CDR2 is YYNGEE. The CDR3 nucleotides read TGTGCCAGCAGCGCTCCGGGGGGCGGGGACACCGGGGAGCTGTTTTTT. Residues: CASSAPGGGDTGELFF.

V and J are TRBV5-5 and TRBJ1-5; 9 nucleotides align to TRBD1. The trim removed 0 bases at V and 6 bases at J, leaving 1 base unmatched. CDR3 length equals 14 residues. In germline, CDR1 is SGHKS, CDR2 YYEKEE (reference sequence). CDR3: CASSLGDRVQPQHF. The CDR3 DNA reads as TGTGCCAGCAGCTTGGGGGACAGGGTTCAGCCCCAGCATTTT.

The chain combines TRBV18 with TRBJ2-7; 7 bases map to TRBD2. Germline V lookup: CDR1 KGHSH, CDR2 LQKENI. The CDR3 totals 14 residues. V trimming: 4 bases; J trimming: 6 bases; junction bases outside the gene matches: 9. The CDR3 coding sequence is TGTGCCAGCTCACTGGGCCGGACTAGTTCCGAGCAGTACTTC. Residues: CASSLGRTSSEQYF.

In DNA form, the CDR3 reads TGCGCCAGCAGCTCTAGACATGCTGAAAAACTGTTTTTT. Translation gives CASSSRHAEKLFF. This chain links TRBV5-1 with TRBJ1-4; D remains ambiguous. V was shortened by 3 bases and J by 7 bases, with 10 bases between the two germline ends. Germline CDR1 and CDR2: SGHRS and YFSETQ. This CDR3 region has 13 residues.

The chain combines TRBV5-1 with TRBJ2-3; 8 nucleotides agree with TRBD2. The CDR3 runs 15 residues. Germline-derived CDR1 and CDR2 are SGHRS and YFSETQ. V lost 2 bases to trimming and J lost 0 bases; unmatched junction nucleotides: 2. CDR3 in DNA: TGCGCCAGCAGCTTAGCGGGGGTCAGCACAGATACGCAGTATTTT. Amino acid sequence: CASSLAGVSTDTQYF. The complete variable domain, with remaining parts taken from reference TRBV5-1 and TRBJ2-3, reads KAGVTQTPRYLIKTRGQQVTLSCSPISGHRSVSWYQQTPGQGLQFLFEYFSETQRNKGNFPGRFSGRQFSNSRSEMNVSTLELGDSALYLCASSLAGVSTDTQYFGPGTRLTVL.

This chain connects TRBV7-9 to TRBJ1-1; 11 positions agree with TRBD1. J lost 0 bases, V lost 6 bases, and 6 bases had no gene match. Germline CDR1 reads SEHNR; CDR2 reads FQNEAQ (reference sequence). The CDR3 consists of 16 residues. The CDR3 spells CASRRLGQGVNTEAFF. CDR3 coding DNA: TGTGCCAGCAGACGCTTGGGACAGGGGGTGAACACTGAAGCTTTCTTT. Looking up the rest from reference TRBV7-9 and TRBJ1-1 gives the full variable domain: DTGVSQNPRHKITKRGQNVTFRCDPISEHNRLYWYRQTLGQGPEFLTYFQNEAQLEKSRLLSDRFSAERPKGSFSTLEIQRTEQGDSAMYLCASRRLGQGVNTEAFFGQGTRLTVV.

The count of this clone is one. The genes are TRBV7-2 and TRBJ2-5; D assignment may be TRBD1 or TRBD2 (6 bases each). The CDR3 is made up of 17 amino acids. Trimming stripped 2 bases from V and 2 bases from J, with 18 bases between. Germline values: CDR1 SGHTA, CDR2 FQGNSA. The CDR3: CASSLLGGLPSQETQYF. In DNA, the CDR3 is TGTGCCAGCAGCTTACTCGGGGGCTTACCTTCTCAAGAGACCCAGTACTTC.

V usage is TRBV9 and J usage is TRBJ1-3; D uncertain. V shed 2 bases and J shed 4 bases, with 10 bases lying between them. Germline V lookup: CDR1 SGDLS, CDR2 YYNGEE. The length of the CDR3 is 14 residues. CDR3 amino acids: CASSVGSTGNTIYF. CDR3 sequence (DNA): TGTGCCAGCAGCGTCGGCAGCACAGGAAACACCATATATTTT. The full variable domain, rest sourced from reference TRBV9 and TRBJ1-3, is DSGVTQTPKHLITATGQRVTLRCSPRSGDLSVYWYQQSLDQGLQFLIQYYNGEERAKGNILERFSAQQFPDLHSELNLSSLELGDSALYFCASSVGSTGNTIYFGEGSWLTVV.

This chain joins TRBV6-5 and TRBJ2-7; perhaps TRBD1 as D (6 bases). Germline-derived CDR1 and CDR2 are MNHEY and SVGAGI. Trimming took 5 bases from V and 6 from J, leaving 14 bases between them. This CDR3 spans 13 amino acids. CDR3 loop: CASSTRTGIEQYF. The CDR3 DNA reads TGTGCCAGCAGTACCAGAACAGGGATCGAGCAGTACTTC.

This clone was detected once. This chain connects TRBV7-2 to TRBJ2-5, with D tentatively TRBD2 (6 bases). The CDR3 loop spans 16 amino acids. V was shortened by 5 bases and J by 1 base, with 17 bases between the two germline ends. Germline assignment: CDR1 SGHTA and CDR2 FQGNSA. The CDR3 sequence is CASSRRGPGGQETQYF. The CDR3 DNA reads TGTGCCAGCAGCCGGAGGGGCCCTGGGGGCCAAGAGACCCAGTACTTC.

The rearrangement uses TRBV4-2 and TRBJ2-3, with no clear D. Between the trimmed V and J ends, which lost 0 bases and 4 bases, there was a span of 11 bases. This CDR3 region has 15 residues. The germline V gene has CDR1 LGHNA and CDR2 YNFKEQ. Here the CDR3 DNA reads TGTGCCAGCAGCCAAGAAGTCCGGATTTCAGATACGCAGTATTTT. Its protein is CASSQEVRISDTQYF.

About this clone: Other DNA variants within this sample encode the same CDR3. The genes are TRBV5-1 and TRBJ1-1; no firm D call. The germline gives CDR1 SGHRS, CDR2 YFSETQ. V was shortened by 2 bases and J by 2 bases, with 1 base between the two germline ends. The CDR3 is 11 residues long. Written as DNA, the CDR3 is TGCGCCAGCAGCTTAAACACTGAAGCTTTCTTT. It encodes CASSLNTEAFF.

The chain carries TRBV5-1 and TRBJ1-6; no clear D. The V and J ends lost 0 bases and 9 bases respectively, with 16 bases between them. The CDR3 is made up of 16 amino acids. CDR1 and CDR2 (germline): SGHRS, YFSETQ. The chain's CDR3 is CASSLGTVAKVSPLHF. The CDR3 region has the DNA TGCGCCAGCAGCTTGGGGACGGTCGCCAAGGTTTCACCCCTCCACTTT. Looking up the rest from reference TRBV5-1 and TRBJ1-6 gives the full variable domain: KAGVTQTPRYLIKTRGQQVTLSCSPISGHRSVSWYQQTPGQGLQFLFEYFSETQRNKGNFPGRFSGRQFSNSRSEMNVSTLELGDSALYLCASSLGTVAKVSPLHFGNGTRLTVT.

The V gene is TRBV18, the J gene TRBJ2-1; no firm D call. The CDR3 runs 14 residues. Germline assignment: CDR1 KGHSH and CDR2 LQKENI. V was clipped by 4 bases and J by 9 bases, with 16 bases between them. The CDR3 spells CASSRVRMSGEQFF. In DNA, the CDR3 is TGTGCCAGCTCACGTGTTAGGATGTCGGGTGAGCAGTTCTTC.